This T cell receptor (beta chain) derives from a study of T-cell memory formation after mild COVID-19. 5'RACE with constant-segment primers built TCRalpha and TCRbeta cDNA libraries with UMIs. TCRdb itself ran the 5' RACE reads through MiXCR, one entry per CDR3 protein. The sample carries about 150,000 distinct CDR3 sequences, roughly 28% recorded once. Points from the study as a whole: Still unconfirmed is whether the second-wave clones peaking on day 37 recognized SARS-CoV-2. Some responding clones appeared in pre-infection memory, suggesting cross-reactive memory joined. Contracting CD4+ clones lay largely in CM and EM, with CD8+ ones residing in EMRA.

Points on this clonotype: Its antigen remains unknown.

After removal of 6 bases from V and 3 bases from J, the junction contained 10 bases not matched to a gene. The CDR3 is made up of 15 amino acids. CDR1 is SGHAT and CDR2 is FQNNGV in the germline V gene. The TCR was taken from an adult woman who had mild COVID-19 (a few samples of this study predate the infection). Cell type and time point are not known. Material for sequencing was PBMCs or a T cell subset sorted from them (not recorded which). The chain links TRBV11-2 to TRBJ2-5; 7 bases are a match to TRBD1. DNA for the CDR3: TGTGCCAGCAGGGGTGAAGGGCAGGGGGAAGAGACCCAGTACTTC. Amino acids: CASRGEGQGEETQYF.